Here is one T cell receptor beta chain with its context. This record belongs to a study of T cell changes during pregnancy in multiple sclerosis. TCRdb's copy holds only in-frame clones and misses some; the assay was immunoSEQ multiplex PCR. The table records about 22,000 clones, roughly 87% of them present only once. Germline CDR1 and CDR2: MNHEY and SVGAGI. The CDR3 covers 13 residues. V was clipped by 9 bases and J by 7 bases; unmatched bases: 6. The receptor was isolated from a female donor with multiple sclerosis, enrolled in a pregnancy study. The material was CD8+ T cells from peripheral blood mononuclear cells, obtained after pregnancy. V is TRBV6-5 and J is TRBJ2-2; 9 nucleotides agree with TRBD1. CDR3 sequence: CASRTGEGGELFF. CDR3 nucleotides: TGTGCCAGTCGGACAGGGGAGGGCGGGGAGCTGTTTTTT.